These 3 T cell receptor beta chains share one sample of origin, sequenced in a study of T cell responses to AZD1222 COVID-19 vaccine. Sequencing used immunoSEQ multiplex PCR; TCRdb keeps in-frame clones, though not all of them. The repertoire includes 95,000 to 150,000 clones, about 85% of them detected once, and 5% to 7% sits in the top ten. The sequenced sample was peripheral blood, obtained on day 0 of AZD1222 vaccination. The receptors come from an adult in good health.

The V and J genes are TRBV4-1 and TRBJ1-1; D might be TRBD1 (5 bases). Germline V gene lookup returns CDR1 MGHRA and CDR2 YSYEKL. V was trimmed by 4 bases and J by 1 base, leaving 19 bases between them. The CDR3 runs to 17 residues. CDR3: CASSPSELDRPNTEAFF. The CDR3, as DNA: TGCGCCAGCAGCCCGTCGGAACTTGACAGACCGAACACTGAAGCTTTCTTT.

This chain links TRBV30 with TRBJ2-2; 8 bases are shared with TRBD1. Germline trimming cut 7 bases from V and 1 base from J; bases unmatched to any gene: 2. The CDR3 consists of 13 residues. Looked up from germline, CDR1 is GTSNPN and CDR2 is SVGIG (reference sequence). The CDR3 loop reads CAFGQGNTGELFF. DNA for the CDR3: TGTGCCTTTGGACAGGGGAACACCGGGGAGCTGTTTTTT.

The V gene is TRBV27, the J gene TRBJ2-2; D gene unclear. Per the germline V gene, CDR1 is MNHEY and CDR2 is SMNVEV (reference sequence). V shed 4 bases and J shed 6 bases, with 15 bases lying between them. This CDR3 is 15 amino acids long. This CDR3 reads CASSSTTAVSGELFF. The CDR3 DNA is TGTGCCAGCAGTTCGACGACGGCGGTCTCCGGGGAGCTGTTTTTT.